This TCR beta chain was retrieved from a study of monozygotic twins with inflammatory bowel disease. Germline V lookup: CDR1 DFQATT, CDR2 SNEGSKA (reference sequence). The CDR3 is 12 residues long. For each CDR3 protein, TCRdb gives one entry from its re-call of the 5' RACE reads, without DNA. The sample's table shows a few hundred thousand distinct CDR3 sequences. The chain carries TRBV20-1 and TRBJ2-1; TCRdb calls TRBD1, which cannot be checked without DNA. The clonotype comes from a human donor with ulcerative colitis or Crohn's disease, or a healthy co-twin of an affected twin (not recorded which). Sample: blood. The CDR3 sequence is CSALGGAGEQFF.